This is a list of T cell receptor beta chains from one sample in a study of T cell changes during pregnancy in multiple sclerosis. Sequencing used immunoSEQ multiplex PCR; TCRdb keeps in-frame clones, though not all of them. The profile shows more than 75,000 clones, about 94% of them singletons. This specimen was peripheral blood, taken in the third trimester of pregnancy. All receptors come from a female donor with multiple sclerosis, enrolled in a pregnancy study. CDR3s include the opening cysteine and the closing phenylalanine or tryptophan. The D gene is left open where the match is weak. The listing skips clone size in some rows; elsewhere it reads once, few, many or a size class.

D: .
size: .
V: TRBV19
J: TRBJ2-3
CDR3: CASSMGLYTDTQYF
DNA: TGTGCCAGTAGTATGGGGCTCTACACAGATACGCAGTATTTT

D: TRBD1
size: once
V: TRBV6-5
J: TRBJ2-1
CDR3: CASSYSPQGGYNEQFF
DNA: TGTGCCAGCAGTTACTCGCCACAGGGGGGTTACAATGAGCAGTTCTTC

D: .
size: few
V: TRBV19
J: TRBJ1-5
CDR3: CASSTRTGNQPQHF
DNA: TGTGCCAGTAGTACAAGGACAGGCAATCAGCCCCAGCATTTT

D: .
size: .
V: TRBV5-1
J: TRBJ2-3
CDR3: CASSPGPEGDTQYF
DNA: TGCGCCAGTTCCCCGGGGCCGGAGGGAGATACGCAGTATTTT

D: .
size: .
V: TRBV11-2
J: TRBJ2-7
CDR3: CASSLDEDEQYF
DNA: TGTGCCAGCAGCTTAGACGAGGACGAGCAGTACTTC

D: .
size: .
V: TRBV29-1
J: TRBJ2-1
CDR3: CSVPQGSSYNEQFF
DNA: TGCAGCGTCCCCCAGGGAAGCTCCTACAATGAGCAGTTCTTC

D: TRBD1
size: .
V: TRBV27
J: TRBJ2-2
CDR3: CASSLLGTGNTGELFF
DNA: TGTGCCAGCAGTTTATTGGGGACAGGGAACACCGGGGAGCTGTTTTTT

D: TRBD1
size: .
V: TRBV10-3
J: TRBJ1-1
CDR3: CAISRGQVTEAFF
DNA: TGTGCCATCTCCAGGGGGCAGGTCACTGAAGCTTTCTTT

D: TRBD1
size: .
V: TRBV18
J: TRBJ1-1
CDR3: CASSPETGGVGTEAFF
DNA: TGTGCCAGCTCACCAGAGACAGGGGGCGTCGGGACTGAAGCTTTCTTT

D: TRBD2
size: once
V: TRBV4-1
J: TRBJ2-2
CDR3: CASSQPGLGVAGELFF
DNA: TGCGCCAGCAGCCAGCCGGGACTAGGTGTAGCCGGGGAGCTGTTTTTT

D: TRBD2
size: .
V: TRBV19
J: TRBJ2-5
CDR3: CASSPSWRGVGETQYF
DNA: TGTGCCAGTAGTCCCTCATGGCGGGGGGTAGGAGAGACCCAGTACTTC

D: .
size: .
V: TRBV6-1
J: TRBJ2-7
CDR3: CASSEVYRAHEQYF
DNA: TGTGCCAGCAGTGAAGTTTACAGGGCTCACGAGCAGTACTTC

D: .
size: .
V: TRBV5-1
J: TRBJ1-3
CDR3: CASQRGDSGNTIYF
DNA: TGCGCCAGCCAACGGGGTGACTCTGGAAACACCATATATTTT

D: TRBD1
size: once
V: TRBV6-1
J: TRBJ2-7
CDR3: CASSVQGATYEQYF
DNA: TGTGCCAGCAGTGTACAGGGGGCAACCTACGAGCAGTACTTC

D: .
size: .
V: TRBV11-1
J: TRBJ2-3
CDR3: CASSLAPQLSTDTQYF
DNA: TGTGCCAGCAGCTTAGCGCCACAGCTGAGCACAGATACGCAGTATTTT

D: TRBD2
size: .
V: TRBV9
J: TRBJ2-7
CDR3: CASSAGGGRLYEQYF
DNA: TGTGCCAGCAGCGCGGGGGGGGGCCGGCTTTACGAGCAGTACTTC

D: .
size: once
V: TRBV7-6
J: TRBJ2-7
CDR3: CASSLGRGAVEQYF
DNA: TGTGCCAGCAGCTTAGGTCGCGGGGCTGTCGAGCAGTACTTC

D: TRBD2
size: once
V: TRBV5-1
J: TRBJ2-1
CDR3: CASSPGGSGGPESYNEQFF
DNA: TGCGCCAGCAGCCCAGGGGGTAGCGGGGGCCCGGAGAGTTACAATGAGCAGTTCTTC

D: TRBD1
size: .
V: TRBV19
J: TRBJ1-1
CDR3: CASSIWTGKMMRSTEAFF
DNA: TGTGCCAGTAGTATATGGACAGGCAAAATGATGCGAAGCACTGAAGCTTTCTTT

D: .
size: .
V: TRBV28
J: TRBJ2-1
CDR3: CASSLIPRGWGTYNEQFF
DNA: TGTGCCAGCAGTTTAATCCCCAGGGGATGGGGTACCTACAATGAGCAGTTCTTC

D: .
size: .
V: TRBV18
J: TRBJ2-1
CDR3: CASSPLGGTYNEQFF
DNA: TGTGCCAGCTCACCCCTAGGGGGTACCTACAATGAGCAGTTCTTC

D: TRBD1
size: .
V: TRBV11-1
J: TRBJ2-7
CDR3: CASSFDPGQGSYEQYF
DNA: TGTGCCAGCAGCTTTGACCCGGGACAGGGTTCCTACGAGCAGTACTTC

D: TRBD1
size: once
V: TRBV18
J: TRBJ2-7
CDR3: CASSPSPRTGYEQYF
DNA: TGTGCCAGCTCACCGTCACCTAGGACAGGCTACGAGCAGTACTTC

D: .
size: .
V: TRBV13
J: TRBJ1-5
CDR3: CASSLGARPQHF
DNA: TGTGCCAGCAGCTTAGGCGCGAGGCCCCAGCATTTT

D: TRBD1
size: .
V: TRBV27
J: TRBJ2-7
CDR3: CASSWTGDTYEQYF
DNA: TGTGCCAGCAGTTGGACAGGAGATACCTACGAGCAGTACTTC

D: .
size: .
V: TRBV21-1
J: TRBJ2-1
CDR3: CASKSVGGPIF
DNA: TGTGCCAGCAAAAGTGTGGGGGGGCCCATCTTC